This TCR beta chain was found in a study of blood T cell repertoires in COVID-19 (dated by TCRdb to the early 2020s). Some background on the complete study: Samples from collaborators originated in the United States, Italy and Spain and spanned both the acute and convalescent phases of COVID-19. The material from the prospective study consisted of cDNA or gDNA derived from T cells, B-cell-depleted T cells, or PBMCs. Sample metadata almost always included a de-identified subject ID, COVID-19 status, age in years and sex. The samples were drawn from two sources: the first 160 participants of the ongoing ImmuneRACE study, and 1,200 or so subjects contributed by 6 global collaborators. Subjects who had been exposed to COVID-19, were actively infected with it, or had recovered from it provided the deeply sampled blood TCRbeta repertoires that made up the dataset. Where available, HLA class I and class II types were obtained from metadata supplied by the sample provider rather than from assay-based typing. The repertoires were released in a freely available public database meant as a resource for research on the immune response to SARS-CoV-2. Results and caveats for the whole study, not just this receptor: The quantity of clinical and demographic metadata differed by source and by participant and was supplied without curation.

CDR1 MGHRA and CDR2 YSYEKL are derived from the germline V gene. Deletion took 0 bases off V and 5 bases off J, with a span of 17 bases between the germline ends. The CDR3 spans 17 residues, from the cysteine through the phenylalanine. Of all the DNA, just the CDR3 is kept, 51 bases in frame from base 1. Remarks on this clone: The antigen it recognizes is unknown. No quality values exist for individual bases; no much larger clone is one base distant.

Collaborating institutions collected whole blood in K2EDTA tubes following their own protocols. For TCRbeta analysis, collaborators shipped samples as frozen whole blood, isolated PBMCs, or DNA extracted from either of those sample types. TCRbeta CDR3 regions were amplified from genomic DNA using the immunoSEQ Assay, a bias-controlled multiplex PCR. Concerning the study's data processing: The number of nucleated cells in each sample was estimated from the amplification of reference gene primers within the assay. To quantify the absolute abundance of each unique TCRbeta CDR3 rearrangement, sequence reads were collapsed and filtered. For each sample, productive Simpson clonality was calculated as the square root of Simpson's diversity index over productive rearrangements. TCRdb carries this immuneACCESS record with in-frame sequences only. Its versions omit some clonotypes, under half of them owing to an unresolved V gene in the studies checked, with the rest unexplained. The D gene and trimming were derived from the DNA, and the V and J assignments and clone size from that table. Counted in this sample were hundreds of thousands of clones; more than 80% of them appeared once. In total, the top ten clones hold under 0.3% of the sample.

The sequenced sample was peripheral blood. This receptor was taken from a woman between 18 and 29 years old with acute or convalescent COVID-19. The sequence links TRBV4-1 to TRBJ1-5; no D gene can be assigned with confidence. The CDR3 protein is CASSQDRFRDDDQPQHF. The bases are TGCGCCAGCAGCCAAGATCGTTTCCGGGATGACGATCAGCCCCAGCATTTT.